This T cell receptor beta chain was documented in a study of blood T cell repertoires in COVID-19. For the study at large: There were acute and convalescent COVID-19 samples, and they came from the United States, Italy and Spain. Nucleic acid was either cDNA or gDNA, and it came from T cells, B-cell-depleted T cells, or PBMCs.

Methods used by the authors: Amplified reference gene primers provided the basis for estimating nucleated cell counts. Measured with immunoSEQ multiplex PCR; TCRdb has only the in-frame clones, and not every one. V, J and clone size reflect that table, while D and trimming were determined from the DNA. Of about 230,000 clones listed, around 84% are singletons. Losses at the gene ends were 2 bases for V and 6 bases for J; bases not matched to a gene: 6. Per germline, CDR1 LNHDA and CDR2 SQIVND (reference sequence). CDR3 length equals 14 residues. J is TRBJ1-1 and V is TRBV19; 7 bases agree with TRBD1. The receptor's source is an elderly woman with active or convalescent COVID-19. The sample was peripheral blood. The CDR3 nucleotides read TGTGCCAGTAGTATACGAGTAGGGGGCGCTGAAGCTTTCTTT. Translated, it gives CASSIRVGGAEAFF.